This T cell receptor beta chain derives from a study of technical replicates of blood from a few donors. The data were produced by immunoSEQ multiplex PCR, yet TCRdb's version contains in-frame clones alone and is incomplete. Of 60,000 to 90,000 clones listed, about 97% were seen once; the top ten hold under 0.35%. Germline CDR1 is LNHDA and CDR2 is SQIVND (reference sequence). The CDR3 has 14 amino acids. Trimming pared 2 bases from V and 3 bases from J, leaving 10 bases between. This TCR was sampled from a human donor in good health. The chain carries TRBV19 and TRBJ1-1; no reliable D call. Sequenced: T cells isolated from PBMCs. Here the CDR3 reads CASSIPDGDTEAFF. Here the CDR3 DNA reads TGTGCCAGTAGTATACCGGACGGGGACACTGAAGCTTTCTTT. Combining the CDR3 with reference TRBV19 and TRBJ1-1 gives the whole variable domain DGGITQSPKYLFRKEGQNVTLSCEQNLNHDAMYWYRQDPGQGLRLIYYSQIVNDFQKGDIAEGYSVSREKKESFPLTVTSAQKNPTAFYLCASSIPDGDTEAFFGQGTRLTVV.